Below are 21 T cell receptor beta chains sequenced from a single sample in a study of CD4 T cells in relation to SARS-CoV-2 and coronaviruses. Libraries were prepared by immunoSEQ multiplex PCR; TCRdb keeps only in-frame clonotypes and omits some of them. This sample has around 25,000 clones; around 79% occur once, and the top ten carry less than 20%. Unexposed donor CD4+ T cells date from about 2011-2018, before the COVID-19 pandemic. Isolation of CD4+ T cells took place after approximately 11 days in culture. No antigen has been assigned to these receptors. Material for sequencing was CD4+ T cells from PBMCs, cultured in vitro. The origin of the receptors is a human donor in good health.

V is TRBV5-4 and J is TRBJ1-1; no clear D gene. Germline CDR1 and CDR2: SGHNT and YYREEE (reference sequence). Trimming shortened V by 4 bases and J by 4 bases, and 14 bases separated the two germline ends. This CDR3 is 14 amino acids long. The CDR3 DNA reads TGTGCCAGCAGCGTACCTCCCTGGAGCACTGAAGCTTTCTTT. Protein: CASSVPPWSTEAFF.

The chain combines TRBV21-1 with TRBJ2-4; no DNA check was done on the table's D call, TRBD1. TRBV21-1 is a recognized pseudogene. The CDR3 has 20 amino acids. This chain's CDR3 is CASSKSYWDRTPLAKNIQYF. CDR3 in DNA: TGTGCCAGCAGCAAATCTTATTGGGACAGGACTCCCCTAGCCAAAAACATTCAGTACTTC.

The chain joins TRBV28 to TRBJ1-5; 8 bases line up with TRBD1. Germline loops: CDR1 MDHEN, CDR2 SYDVKM. The CDR3 runs 16 residues. V shed 3 bases and J 3 bases; nucleotides not matched to a gene: 7. For the CDR3, the DNA is TGTGCCAGCAGTTTGTACAGGGGGTTGGCCAATCAGCCCCAGCATTTT. This gives the protein CASSLYRGLANQPQHF.

This chain connects TRBV11-2 to TRBJ1-4; D is uncertain. With 0 bases removed from V and 10 bases from J, the gap between germline ends came to 6 bases. From germline, CDR1 is SGHAT and CDR2 FQNNGV. The CDR3 consists of 12 residues. Here the CDR3 reads CASSLEFPKLFF. Written as DNA, the CDR3 is TGTGCCAGCAGCTTAGAATTCCCAAAACTGTTTTTT.

This chain uses TRBV6-5 with TRBJ2-7, with a tentative D call TRBD1 (6 bases). The CDR3 loop spans 13 amino acids. Germline-derived CDR1 and CDR2 are MNHEY and SVGAGI. The V and J ends lost 5 bases and 1 base respectively, with 9 bases between them. DNA of the CDR3: TGTGCCAGCAGTCGACAGGAGTCCTACGAGCAGTACTTC. The encoded protein is CASSRQESYEQYF.

The chain links TRBV30 to TRBJ1-2, with D possibly being TRBD1 (6 bases). V lost 0 bases to trimming and J lost 7 bases, with 15 bases between them. Germline loops: CDR1 GTSNPN, CDR2 SVGIG (reference sequence). The CDR3 consists of 14 residues. The CDR3, as DNA: TGTGCCTGGAGTGTGGGCAGGGGAGTCGGTGGCTACACCTTC. Translated, it gives CAWSVGRGVGGYTF.

The genes are TRBV5-1 and TRBJ2-7; D not resolved. From germline, CDR1 is SGHRS and CDR2 YFSETQ. The CDR3 covers 19 residues. Trimming took 2 bases from V and 0 from J, leaving 24 bases between them. In nucleotides, the CDR3 is TGCGCCAGCAGCTTCCTCGGTGAGTCAAGGAGCCCCTCCTCCTACGAGCAGTACTTC. It translates to CASSFLGESRSPSSYEQYF.

The chain carries TRBV19 and TRBJ1-2; D is uncertain. The CDR3 has 13 amino acids. CDR1 is LNHDA, CDR2 SQIVND, per germline (reference sequence). V lost 7 bases and J 3 bases, leaving 12 bases between the germline ends. In nucleotides, the CDR3 is TGTGCCAGTACCCTAGGGCCCGACTATGGCTACACCTTC. Its protein is CASTLGPDYGYTF.

The J gene is TRBJ2-6, the V gene TRBV11-1; D gene ambiguous. Germline V CDR1 and CDR2: SGHAT, FQDESV (reference sequence). The CDR3 has 16 residues. Trimming left V 4 bases short and J 0 bases short, with 10 bases between. The DNA of the CDR3 is TGTGCCAGCAGCTCGGATTTAGGCTCTGGGGCCAACGTCCTGACTTTC. Protein product: CASSSDLGSGANVLTF.

This clone occurred once. J is TRBJ2-1 and V is TRBV18; D uncertain. Germline V gene sequence: CDR1 KGHSH, CDR2 LQKENI. This CDR3 contains 17 residues. V gave up 1 base and J gave up 4 bases, with 17 bases separating them. The CDR3 DNA sequence: TGTGCCAGCTCACCACACGGGCTCGGCATACGTTACAATGAGCAGTTCTTC. This gives the protein CASSPHGLGIRYNEQFF.

This clone was recorded a few times. The chain couples TRBV19 to TRBJ1-2; the D is unclear. The CDR3 covers 12 residues. V was pared by 5 bases and J by 4 bases, with 8 bases between. Germline V gene data show CDR1 as LNHDA and CDR2 as SQIVND (reference sequence). CDR3: CASSEIGYGYTF. Here the CDR3 DNA reads TGTGCCAGTAGTGAGATCGGCTATGGCTACACCTTC.

This clone was observed a few times. The CDR3 DNA follows: TGCAGCGTTGAAGATGGGTTCTTGGGACTGGCTGAGCAGTTCTTC. Amino acids: CSVEDGFLGLAEQFF. The chain employs TRBV29-1 and TRBJ2-1; D perhaps matches TRBD2 (6 bases). Per the germline V gene, CDR1 is SQVTM and CDR2 is ANQGSEA. The CDR3 has 15 amino acids. The V end lost 0 bases, the J end lost 9 bases, and 18 bases lay between the germline ends.

The V and J genes are TRBV25-1 and TRBJ2-7; 7 nucleotides align to TRBD2. The CDR3 length is 15 residues. Germline V gene data show CDR1 as MGHDK and CDR2 as SYGVNS. With 4 bases clipped from V and 1 base from J, the junction kept 7 bases outside the gene matches. The CDR3 coding sequence is TGTGCCAGCAGTGCCTCCGGGACTACTTCCTACGAGCAGTACTTC. Encoded protein: CASSASGTTSYEQYF.

The chain joins TRBV6-1 to TRBJ2-3; D gene uncertain. This CDR3 spans 14 amino acids. Germline V lookup: CDR1 MNHNS, CDR2 SASEGT. Trimming left V 0 bases short and J 0 bases short, with 4 bases between. CDR3 DNA sequence: TGTGCCAGCAGTGAAGCGGCCAGCACAGATACGCAGTATTTT. Residues: CASSEAASTDTQYF.

The rearrangement links TRBV5-4 to TRBJ2-7; D could derive from TRBD1 or TRBD2 (5 bases each). With 4 bases removed from V and 2 bases from J, the gap between germline ends came to 13 bases. Germline-derived CDR1 and CDR2 are SGHNT and YYREEE (reference sequence). The CDR3 length is 14 residues. The CDR3 DNA sequence: TGTGCCAGCAGCCGAGAGGGGTTGACCTACGAGCAGTACTTC. It specifies CASSREGLTYEQYF.

The chain recombines TRBV21-1 with TRBJ1-5. TRBV21-1 is labeled a pseudogene. CDR3 length equals 13 residues. The DNA of the CDR3 is TGTGCCAGCAGCAAAGGGGGCAATCAGCCCCAGCATTTT. It translates to CASSKGGNQPQHF.

With regard to this clone: Since no conserved phenylalanine or tryptophan closes the CDR3, a read error is the likely cause. Because the CDR3's place on the DNA is in doubt, the DNA is left out and the CDR3 is given as listed by TCRdb. The chain links TRBV12-3 or TRBV12-4 to TRBJ1-2. Including both end residues, the CDR3 is 13 amino acids long. This CDR3 reads CAYLPGLRRAMRA.

This rearrangement joins TRBV3-1 (or the pseudogene TRBV3-2) to TRBJ2-7; D might be TRBD2 (6 bases). This CDR3 is built from 11 residues. Germline assignment: CDR1 LGHDT and CDR2 YNNKEL (reference sequence). V gave up 4 bases and J gave up 5 bases, with 6 bases separating them. The CDR3 DNA reads TGTGCCAGCAGCCGGGGGGACGAGCAGTACTTC. Amino acids: CASSRGDEQYF.

This clone was detected a few times. The chain carries TRBV6-4 and TRBJ2-3, with 9 bases aligning to TRBD1. V gave up 6 bases and J gave up 2 bases; unmatched junction bases: 6. The CDR3 has 15 residues. From germline, CDR1 is MRHNA and CDR2 SNTAGT. The DNA for the CDR3 is TGTGCCAGCAGGAAGGGGACAGGGCCCACAGATACGCAGTATTTT. This codes for CASRKGTGPTDTQYF.

Note on this clone: Its ends do not fully match the called genes, so a read error is possible. The V call is TRBV30, the J call TRBJ2-1, with D perhaps matching TRBD1 (6 bases). The CDR3 has 13 amino acids. The germline CDR1 and CDR2 sequences are GTSNPN and SVGIG (reference sequence). In DNA form, the CDR3 reads TGTGCCTGGAGTGTGAGGACAGCTAATGGGCAGTTCTTC. Its translation is CAWSVRTANGQFF.

V gene TRBV19 combines with J gene TRBJ1-5, with TRBD1 as a possible D gene (5 bases). Germline lookup yields CDR1 LNHDA and CDR2 SQIVND (reference sequence). Deletions cut 5 bases from V and 2 bases from J, with 19 bases between. This CDR3 region has 17 residues. CDR3 sequence (DNA): TGTGCCAGTAGTCCAGGGCCGGGGTATGAGGGCAATCAGCCCCAGCATTTT. Its protein is CASSPGPGYEGNQPQHF.